This T cell receptor beta chain is from a study of blood T cells in healthy people across ages (dated by TCRdb to 2014 to 2015). Regarding the study in general: Template switching captured roughly one uniquely barcoded TCR beta cDNA molecule per two T cells in model experiments. Using the same blood draw, the study looked at two additional independent replicas of 1 million unique cDNA reads for two donors, one aged 18 to 29 and the other aged 80 or older. Using deep sequencing normalized with unique cDNA molecular identifiers, the study measured how TCR beta repertoire diversity changes with age. Donors were grouped into four age groups: young (average 16 years), middle-aged (39), aged (around 56) and long-lived (82).

CDR1 and CDR2, per the germline V gene (reference sequence), are DFQATT and SNEGSKA. Trimming accounts for 7 bases at V and 5 bases at J, while the number of junction bases matched to no gene is 5. Reading from cysteine to phenylalanine, the CDR3 counts 12 amino acids. The CDR3 DNA has 36 bases and is translated from base 1. Donors were around 37 systemically healthy Caucasian individuals from Russia aged roughly 6 to 100 years. Around 9.7 milliliters of peripheral blood were collected from each donor into EDTA-treated Vacutainer tubes. Ficoll-Paque density-gradient centrifugation was used to isolate PBMCs, with at least 7 million per sample. Trizol reagent was used to extract total RNA from the PBMCs, yielding at least 5.5 micrograms per sample. For every donor, an aliquot of PBMCs went through flow cytometry to measure the percentages of naive CD45RAhigh/CD27high T cells. To note about this clonotype: No antigen is known for it. No qualities accompany the bases; no much larger clone lies one base away.

Library preparation was by 5' RACE. The sequencer was an Illumina HiSeq 2500. The second PCR ran for about 6 to 11 cycles and used a J-beta primer mix along with a sample-barcoded 5' primer. A unique molecular identifier was introduced onto each TCR beta cDNA molecule by a template-switch 5' adaptor carrying 12 random nucleotides. At least 2.5 million CDR3-containing paired-end reads were obtained from each sample. All of the RNA was converted into first-strand cDNA using the Mint cDNA synthesis kit, with a TRBC-specific oligonucleotide serving as the primer. Following uracil-DNA glycosylase treatment, a first 18-cycle PCR with universal primers M1SS and BC2_uni_R was performed on all cDNA. As for the authors' bioinformatics: Normalization of each sample was performed by random selection of 1 million high-quality reads, each carrying a distinct molecular identifier. Reads sharing molecular identifiers were discarded rather than binned into consensus sequences. MiTCR, with a Q25 quality threshold and the strictest error-elimination algorithm, was used for CDR3 identification, clonotype clustering and error correction. A nonparametric unseen species model using Euler transformation provided a lower-bound estimate of total TCR beta diversity. TCRdb's own reprocessing of the public reads used fastp at Q25 and MiXCR and kept productive beta chains. Entries are consolidated by CDR3 protein sequence, retaining the most common genes and DNA. The V and J calls reflect TCRdb's pipeline rather than the authors' work. This sample is represented by 800,000 or so distinct CDR3 sequences; approximately 25% of them were singletons. The biggest ten clones account for roughly 3.8% of the sample.

Overall study outcomes, separate from this receptor: Estimates of total diversity based on one million sequenced T cells were considered lower bounds and underestimates. Because profiling used bulk unsorted PBMCs, naive and antigen-experienced compartments could not be compared conclusively. As age increased, observed TCR beta diversity per million T cells dropped in a roughly linear way, and a significant reduction was already evident by age roughly 36. A strong correlation was found between observed TCR beta diversity and the percentage of naive T cells measured by flow cytometry. Donor CMV infection status was unknown, potentially confounding age-related changes in expanded clonotypes. Compared with the aged group, the long-lived group had more naive CD4+ T cells, fewer expanded clones and increased TCR diversity, a pattern suggesting age selection.

The same data also contributed to another study, on T cells of mothers and their children. From the second report: Nine systemically healthy Caucasian individuals served as donors, namely three mothers together with their six children. cDNA synthesis consumed the entire amount of extracted RNA, loaded at approximately 1.6 ug RNA in each 15 ul reaction. In the second PCR, the M1S primer added sample barcodes and 2-4 random nucleotides. Over 8.5 million TCR beta CDR3 reads were obtained for each mother, and approximately 3 million reads were obtained for each child. Thymic selection similarly shapes TCR recombination output in related and unrelated pairs, with minor effect from inherited differences. Normalized repertoire overlap was always slightly but never significantly higher in related than unrelated mother-child pairs. No persistent microchimeric T cell clones were detected, at a sensitivity of approximately 100 clones per million clonotypes. To look for features that set related mother-child pairs apart from unrelated individuals, the researchers ran deep NGS to compare the TCR beta repertoires of mothers and children. The mean age was about 40 +/- 4 years for the mothers and approximately 11 +/- 4 years for the children. After adapter ligation with NEBNext reagents, the libraries were sequenced on Illumina HiSeq 2000 with 100+100 nt paired-end reads. To avoid cross-contamination, the mother libraries and the child libraries were prepared a month apart and sequenced in separate runs. Between 500,000 and 2,000,000 distinct TCR beta clonotypes were identified per donor. Naive TCR beta clonotypes were estimated from low-frequency clonotypes matched to each donor's FACS-determined naive share, without sorting.

What was sequenced was blood. The sequence derives from a boy between 10 and 17 years old in good health. The rearrangement combines TRBV20-1 with TRBJ1-5, with 7 bases matching TRBD1. The bases read TGCAGTGGCCAGGGGGAGGATCAGCCCCAGCATTTT. Its protein is CSGQGEDQPQHF.